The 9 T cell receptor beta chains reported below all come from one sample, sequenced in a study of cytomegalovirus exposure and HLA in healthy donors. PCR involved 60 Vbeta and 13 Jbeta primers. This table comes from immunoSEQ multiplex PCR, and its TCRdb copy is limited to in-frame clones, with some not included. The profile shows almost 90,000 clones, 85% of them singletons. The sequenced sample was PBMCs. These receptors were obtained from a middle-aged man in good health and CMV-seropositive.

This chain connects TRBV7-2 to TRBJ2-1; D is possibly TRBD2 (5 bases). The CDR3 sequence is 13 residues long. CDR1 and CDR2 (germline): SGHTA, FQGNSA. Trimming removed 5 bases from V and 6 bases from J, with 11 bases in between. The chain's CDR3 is CASSPRRGNEQFF. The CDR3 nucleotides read TGTGCCAGCAGCCCCCGACGGGGCAATGAGCAGTTCTTC.

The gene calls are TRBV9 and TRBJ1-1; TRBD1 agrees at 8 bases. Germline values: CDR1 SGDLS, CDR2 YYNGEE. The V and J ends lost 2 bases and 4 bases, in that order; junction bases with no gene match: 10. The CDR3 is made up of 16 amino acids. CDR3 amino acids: CASSVTSRGLGTEAFF. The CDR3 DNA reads TGTGCCAGCAGCGTCACCTCCAGGGGGCTGGGCACTGAAGCTTTCTTT. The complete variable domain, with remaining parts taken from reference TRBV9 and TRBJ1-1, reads DSGVTQTPKHLITATGQRVTLRCSPRSGDLSVYWYQQSLDQGLQFLIQYYNGEERAKGNILERFSAQQFPDLHSELNLSSLELGDSALYFCASSVTSRGLGTEAFFGQGTRLTVV.

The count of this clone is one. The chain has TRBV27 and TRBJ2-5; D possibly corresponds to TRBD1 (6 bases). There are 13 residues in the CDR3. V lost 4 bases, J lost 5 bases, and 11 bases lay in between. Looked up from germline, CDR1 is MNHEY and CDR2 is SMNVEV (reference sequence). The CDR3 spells CASSYTGQETQYF. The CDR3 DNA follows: TGTGCCAGCAGTTACACAGGGCAGGAGACCCAGTACTTC.

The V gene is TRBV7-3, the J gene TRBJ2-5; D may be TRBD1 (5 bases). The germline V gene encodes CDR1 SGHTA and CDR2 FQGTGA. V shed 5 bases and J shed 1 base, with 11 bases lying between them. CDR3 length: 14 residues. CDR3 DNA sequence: TGTGCCAGCAGCCAATCAGGGCCCCAAGAGACCCAGTACTTC. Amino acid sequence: CASSQSGPQETQYF.

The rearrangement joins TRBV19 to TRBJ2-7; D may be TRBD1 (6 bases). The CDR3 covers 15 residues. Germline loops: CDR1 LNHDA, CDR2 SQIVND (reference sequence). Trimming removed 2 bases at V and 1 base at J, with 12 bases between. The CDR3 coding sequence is TGTGCCAGTAGTATACCTGGGGGCCGATCCTACGAGCAGTACTTC. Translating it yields CASSIPGGRSYEQYF. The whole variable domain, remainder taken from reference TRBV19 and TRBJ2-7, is DGGITQSPKYLFRKEGQNVTLSCEQNLNHDAMYWYRQDPGQGLRLIYYSQIVNDFQKGDIAEGYSVSREKKESFPLTVTSAQKNPTAFYLCASSIPGGRSYEQYFGPGTRLTVT.

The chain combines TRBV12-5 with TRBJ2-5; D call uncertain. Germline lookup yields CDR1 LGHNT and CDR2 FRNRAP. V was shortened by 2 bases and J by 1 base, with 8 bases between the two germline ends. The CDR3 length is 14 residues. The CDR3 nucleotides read TGTGCTAGTGGTTTGTTGCCAGTCCAAGAGACCCAGTACTTC. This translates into CASGLLPVQETQYF.

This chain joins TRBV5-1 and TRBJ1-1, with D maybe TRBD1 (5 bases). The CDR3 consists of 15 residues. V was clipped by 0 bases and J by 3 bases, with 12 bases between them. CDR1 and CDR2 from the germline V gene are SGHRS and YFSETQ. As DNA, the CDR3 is TGCGCCAGCAGCTTGGGGGGGGGTGGGGACACTGAAGCTTTCTTT. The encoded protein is CASSLGGGGDTEAFF.

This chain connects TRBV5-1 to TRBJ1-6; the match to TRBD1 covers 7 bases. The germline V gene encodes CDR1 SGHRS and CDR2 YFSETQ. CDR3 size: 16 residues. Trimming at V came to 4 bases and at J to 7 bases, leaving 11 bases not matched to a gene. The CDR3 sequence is CASSPLQGPSNSPLHF. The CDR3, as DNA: TGCGCCAGCAGCCCGTTACAGGGGCCCTCCAATTCACCCCTCCACTTT.

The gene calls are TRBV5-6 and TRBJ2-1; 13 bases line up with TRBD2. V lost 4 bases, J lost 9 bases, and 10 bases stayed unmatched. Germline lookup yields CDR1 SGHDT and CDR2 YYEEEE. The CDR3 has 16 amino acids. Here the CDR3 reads CASSPGLAGPFGEQFF. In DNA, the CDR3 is TGTGCCAGCAGCCCGGGACTAGCGGGGCCCTTTGGTGAGCAGTTCTTC.